This entry lists 14 T cell receptor beta chains sequenced from one sample in a study of T cells in Graves' hyperthyroidism and ophthalmopathy. Amplified TCR beta CDR3 regions derived from RNA transcripts. When the TCR CDR3 underwent first-round RT-PCR, the HTBI primer set was used. TCRdb re-called the multiplex PCR reads with MiXCR, one entry per CDR3 protein. The sample lists approximately 270,000 distinct CDR3 sequences; about 14% were seen once. The sample consisted of blood. The receptors come from a woman aged 40 to 50 with Graves' hyperthyroidism that later progressed to Graves' ophthalmopathy.

The table lists this clonotype with a few counts. This may arise from a read error, as a much more abundant clone is one base away. The gene calls are TRBV28 and TRBJ1-4, with D uncertain. CDR3 length: 16 amino acids. The V end was cut by 4 bases, the J end by 0 bases, with 12 bases between. Germline V lookup: CDR1 MDHEN, CDR2 SYDVKM. The CDR3 loop reads CASSSPIRTTNEKLFF. The CDR3 coding sequence is TGTGCCAGCAGTTCCCCGATACGGACAACTAATGAAAAACTGTTTTTT.

This clonotype has at least ten counts. This chain uses TRBV12-3 or TRBV12-4 with TRBJ2-3; D possibly uses TRBD1 or TRBD2 (5 bases each). The CDR3 is made up of 13 amino acids. The V end lost 3 bases, the J end lost 4 bases, and 8 bases lay between the germline ends. The CDR3, as DNA: TGTGCCAGCAGTTTGGGGGAGCCAGATACGCAGTATTTT. It encodes CASSLGEPDTQYF.

This clonotype was found a few times. The chain couples TRBV5-1 to TRBJ2-1; 11 bases line up with TRBD2. Germline trimming cut 3 bases from V and 15 bases from J; bases unmatched to any gene: 11. Germline V gene data show CDR1 as SGHRS and CDR2 as YFSETQ. This CDR3 is 14 amino acids long. The CDR3: CASSSGTSGYSAFF. Written as DNA, the CDR3 is TGCGCCAGCAGCTCTGGGACTAGCGGATACTCTGCGTTCTTC.

This clonotype has just a few counts. V is TRBV6-1 and J is TRBJ2-1; the D gene is possibly TRBD2 (6 bases). CDR3 length equals 13 residues. In germline, CDR1 is MNHNS, CDR2 SASEGT. Trimming pared 5 bases from V and 8 bases from J, leaving 13 bases between. The DNA for the CDR3 is TGTGCCAGCAGTCCTCGGGGGTTCCATGAGCAGTTCTTC. It codes for CASSPRGFHEQFF.

Notes on this clonotype: The CDR3 ends on some other residue instead of the conserved phenylalanine or tryptophan, so this is likely a read error. The chain has TRBV20-1 and TRBJ2-5; D gene ambiguous. The CDR3 covers 11 residues. Germline lookup yields CDR1 DFQATT and CDR2 SNEGSKA (reference sequence). With 5 bases removed from V and 7 bases from J, the gap between germline ends came to 11 bases. CDR3 DNA sequence: TGCAGTGCTCCACTACCCGGGACCCAGTACATC. It yields the protein CSAPLPGTQYI.

This clonotype was counted at least ten times. The chain couples TRBV5-1 to TRBJ2-3; perhaps TRBD1 as D (5 bases). Germline CDR1 is SGHRS and CDR2 is YFSETQ. V shed 4 bases and J shed 4 bases, with 10 bases lying between them. This CDR3 spans 13 amino acids. CDR3 in DNA: TGCGCCAGCAGCGACAGTAGTCCAGATACGCAGTATTTT. The encoded protein is CASSDSSPDTQYF.

The genes are TRBV3-1 and TRBJ2-7; D is uncertain. The CDR3 loop spans 15 amino acids. Trimming took off 1 base at V and 3 bases at J, with 13 bases between the two ends. CDR1 and CDR2 (germline): LGHDT, YNNKEL (reference sequence). The CDR3 region has the DNA TGTGCCAGCAGCCAAGCTCCGGGCAGATACTACGAGCAGTACTTC. It is translated as CASSQAPGRYYEQYF.

Many counts were recorded for this clonotype. V usage is TRBV18 and J usage is TRBJ2-7; D is unresolved. Germline CDR1 is KGHSH and CDR2 is LQKENI. The V and J ends lost 6 bases and 3 bases respectively, with 15 bases between them. This CDR3 has 14 residues. The DNA of the CDR3 is TGTGCCAGCTCTCCTTCCAGCGCTAACTACGAGCAGTACTTC. This sequence encodes CASSPSSANYEQYF.

This clonotype was seen at least ten times. The CDR3 DNA sequence: TGTGCCAGCAGCCCCATCCCGGGGGCGTCCTACGAGCAGTACTTC. Protein product: CASSPIPGASYEQYF. The rearrangement joins TRBV11-2 to TRBJ2-7; D tentatively reads TRBD1 or TRBD2 (6 bases each). Trimming left V 5 bases short and J 1 base short, with 15 bases between. Germline V gene data show CDR1 as SGHAT and CDR2 as FQNNGV. This CDR3 spans 15 amino acids. Filled out from reference TRBV11-2 and TRBJ2-7, the complete variable domain reads EAGVAQSPRYKIIEKRQSVAFWCNPISGHATLYWYQQILGQGPKLLIQFQNNGVVDDSQLPKDRFSAERLKGVDSTLKIQPAKLEDSAVYLCASSPIPGASYEQYFGPGTRLTVT.

The sample holds a few counts of this clonotype. The rearrangement joins TRBV5-1 to TRBJ2-1; D not certain. From germline, CDR1 is SGHRS and CDR2 YFSETQ. The CDR3 runs 14 residues. V gave up 2 bases and J gave up 7 bases, with 13 bases separating them. CDR3 in DNA: TGCGCCAGCAGCTTATATGAAGTGGCTAATGAGCAGTTCTTC. Its translation is CASSLYEVANEQFF.

The chain combines TRBV5-6 with TRBJ2-5, with 9 bases identical to TRBD1. J gave up 5 bases and V 4 bases, and 6 bases lay outside the gene matches. Germline V gives CDR1 SGHDT, CDR2 YYEEEE. This CDR3 comprises 14 residues. The CDR3: CASSRGQGAETQYF. For the CDR3, the DNA is TGTGCCAGCAGCAGGGGACAGGGCGCGGAGACCCAGTACTTC. The full variable domain, with the rest looked up from reference TRBV5-6 and TRBJ2-5, is DAGVTQSPTHLIKTRGQQVTLRCSPKSGHDTVSWYQQALGQGPQFIFQYYEEEERQRGNFPDRFSGHQFPNYSSELNVNALLLGDSALYLCASSRGQGAETQYFGPGTRLLVL.

This clonotype was detected only once. A much larger clone lies one base from this, so it may be a read error. This chain connects TRBV20-1 to TRBJ1-3; no clear D. V was trimmed by 6 bases and J by 0 bases, leaving 9 bases between them. CDR1 DFQATT and CDR2 SNEGSKA come from the germline V gene (reference sequence). The CDR3 runs 13 residues. The CDR3 region is CSAGRDSGNTIYF. The CDR3 coding sequence is TGCAGTGCAGGACGGGACTCTGGAAACACCATATATTTT.

This clonotype appeared many times. J is TRBJ2-5 and V is TRBV5-1; D ambiguous. The V end lost 0 bases, the J end lost 5 bases, and 11 bases lay between the germline ends. The CDR3 is 14 amino acids. The germline gives CDR1 SGHRS, CDR2 YFSETQ. The CDR3 DNA is TGCGCCAGCAGCTTGGATCGGTATTTTGAGACCCAGTACTTC. Residues: CASSLDRYFETQYF.

This clonotype has a count of ten or more. The CDR3 sequence: CASSLGGPPRAETQYF. The DNA of the CDR3 is TGTGCCAGCAGTTTAGGGGGACCCCCGCGGGCGGAGACCCAGTACTTC. The rearrangement uses TRBV12-3 or TRBV12-4 and TRBJ2-5; D possibly uses TRBD1 or TRBD2 (5 bases each). The CDR3 length is 16 residues. V lost 1 base, J lost 5 bases, and 17 bases lay in between.